This T cell receptor beta chain was profiled in a study of T cells in localized non-small cell lung cancer. Germline V gene sequence: CDR1 LNHDA, CDR2 SQIVND (reference sequence). The V end was cut by 1 base, the J end by 1 base, with 9 bases between. The CDR3 is made up of 15 amino acids. Generated by immunoSEQ multiplex PCR, the TCRdb table keeps only in-frame clones and is missing some. The profile shows 90,000 to 100,000 clones, about nine tenths of them singletons. The V call is TRBV19, the J call TRBJ2-3; unclear D gene. The TCR comes from a woman aged 40 to 75 with stage II squamous cell lung carcinoma. This material consisted of PBMCs, taken before any cancer treatment. The CDR3: CASSIGVLGTDTQYF. As DNA, the CDR3 is TGTGCCAGTAGTATAGGAGTCTTGGGCACAGATACGCAGTATTTT.